This TCR beta chain was sequenced during a study of blood T cell repertoires in COVID-19. Whole-study context: Acute and convalescent COVID-19 samples came from the United States, Italy and Spain. Sources were T cells, B-cell-depleted T cells, or PBMCs; the material itself was cDNA or gDNA.

The V end lost 4 bases, the J end lost 7 bases, and 7 bases lay between the germline ends. The CDR3 contains 12 residues. Per the authors' pipeline: Researchers report that nucleated cell counts were estimated from reference gene primer amplification. The table came from immunoSEQ multiplex PCR; TCRdb's copy has only in-frame clones and leaves some out. That table gives V, J and clone size, and the DNA gave D and trimming. This table holds over 150,000 clones, less than 90% found once. V usage is TRBV12-3 or TRBV12-4 and J usage is TRBJ2-2; D is uncertain. This receptor was identified in a man aged 25-40 years with acute or convalescent COVID-19. The sequenced material came from peripheral blood. The CDR3 DNA reads TGTGCCAGCAGTTCTAGTATCGGGGAGCTGTTTTTT. This translates into CASSSSIGELFF.